Sequencing of this TCR beta chain was carried out in a study of CD4 T cells in relation to SARS-CoV-2 and coronaviruses (dated by TCRdb to the early 2020s). About the investigation overall: The ViraFEST assay cultured PBMCs with antigen for under 11 days, then sequenced TCR beta CDR3s to find antigen-specific clonal expansions. Samples from a few pre-COVID donors and the naive versus memory experiments were sequenced with the Adaptive Biotechnologies TCR-sequencing kit; other data were Illumina-based. Across all 12 patients in the full convalescent cohort, ages ranged from about 21 to 80 years, with a median of 38. HLA restriction was mapped for shared crossreactive spike epitopes using patient-derived lymphoblastoid cell lines. Of the roughly twelve convalescent patients, 8 were male and 4 were female, and two of the subjects were Hispanic. A different, Illumina-based TCR-beta assay was used to sequence expansion assays from other donors in the study. Memory CD4+ T cell crossreactivity between SARS-CoV-2 and common cold coronavirus spike proteins was assessed at the TCR clonotype level in the study.

As concerns this clone: There is no known antigen for this receptor. It has no much larger one-base neighbor in the sample; base qualities were not kept.

To separate naive from memory CD4+ T cells, cryopreserved PBMCs first underwent CD4 enrichment and then EasySep naive CD4+ T cell enrichment. Sorted naive or memory CD4+ T cells (around 9.4 x 10^4) were grown at a 1:1 ratio with T cell-depleted PBMCs and CEF peptides for roughly 9 days. Each peptide culture condition was generally run in triplicate replicate wells. Ficoll-Paque PLUS gradient centrifugation was used to isolate PBMCs from leukapheresis product or whole blood. The PBMCs went either fresh into the expansion assay or into cryopreservation at -140 degrees C. The QIAamp Micro DNA Kit was used to extract genomic DNA from the CD4+ T cells. Survey-level immunoSEQ TCR-beta sequencing was performed on DNA from CEF-cultured naive and memory CD4+ T cells. Per the original workflow: During preprocessing, nonproductive sequences were discarded, as were any CDR3s that did not begin with C, did not end with F or W, or were shorter than 7 amino acids. Antigen-specific clonotypes were called with the MANAFEST web app, based on expansion relative to reference and other culture wells. To be counted as positive, a clone had to show significant expansion compared with the reference culture, at an FDR below 0.05, in 2 of 3 replicate wells. To be called positive, a clone also had to show significant expansion compared with every other tandem well and an odds ratio greater than 5. Cultured and uncultured naive and memory CD4+ repertoires were searched for previously identified spike- and CEF-reactive CDR3s. After three terminal residues were trimmed from each end, CDR3 homology was quantified as pairwise Levenshtein distance using the stringdist R package. The table comes from immuneACCESS by way of TCRdb, which keeps in-frame sequences with V and J called. Part of the clones is missing from these tables; in studies checked, under half for an unresolved V gene and the rest for unknown reasons. V and J calls and clone size are those listed in that table; D and trimming were worked out from the DNA. Here the sample has approximately 31,000 clones; 65% to 80% occur a single time. Almost 3.5% of the sample belongs to the ten largest clones.

Compared with germline, V lacks 2 bases and J lacks 7 bases; bases without a gene match: 4. The CDR3 measures 13 amino acids from cysteine to phenylalanine. This entry keeps only the CDR3 DNA: 39 bases, framed from base 1. The germline V gene provides CDR1 MNHEY and CDR2 SVGAGI. The full study reports these points: Because no donor provided both pre-pandemic and post-infection samples, tracing the source of pre-existing responses was limited. Memory CD4+ clonotypes crossrecognizing SARS-CoV-2 and at least one common cold coronavirus spike were found in roughly three fifths of donors. Small numbers of patients and of tested TCRs limited the study. Crossreactivity analysis was centred on spike protein, so crossreactivity against other viral proteins was not assessed. Crossreactive clones showed significantly weaker SARS-CoV-2-driven expansion than monoreactive clones, consistent with antigenic imprinting. Sequencing naive versus memory cells indicated that the assay picks up memory recall responses, not primary responses primed during culture.

Here the chain combines TRBV6-5 and TRBJ2-5; 7 middle bases align to TRBD2. The sequence came from an adult with COVID-19. Sequenced input: memory CD4+ T cells from PBMCs, cultured in vitro. What the cell subset or site label conveys for this sample: memory (non-naive) CD4+ T cells. The CDR3 region reads CASSYLTGGTQYF. The nucleotide sequence is given as TGTGCCAGCAGTTACCTAACGGGGGGGACCCAGTACTTC.